Below are 24 T cell receptor beta chains sequenced from a single sample in a study of spatial heterogeneity in lung cancer. Time point meaning: blood at routine non-recurrence follow-up after resection. TCRdb fed the 5' RACE reads into MiXCR, producing one record per CDR3 protein. The table records 72,000 or so distinct CDR3 sequences, over 7% of them present only once. The source was PBMCs, collected at follow-up. Source of these receptors: a female donor with early-stage non-small cell lung cancer.

This chain uses TRBV7-8 with TRBJ1-1; D ambiguous. Germline V gives CDR1 SGHVS, CDR2 FQNEAQ. This CDR3 has 16 residues. V was clipped by 0 bases and J by 0 bases, with 11 bases between them. The CDR3 here is CASSLARVIMNTEAFF. CDR3 sequence (DNA): TGTGCCAGCAGCTTAGCGCGGGTAATCATGAACACTGAAGCTTTCTTT. The full variable domain, its missing parts supplied by reference TRBV7-8 and TRBJ1-1, is GAGVSQSPRYKVAKRGQDVALRCDPISGHVSLFWYQQALGQGPEFLTYFQNEAQLDKSGLPSDRFFAERPEGSVSTLKIQRTQQEDSAVYLCASSLARVIMNTEAFFGQGTRLTVV.

This clonotype was seen just once. The CDR3 does not end in the conserved phenylalanine or tryptophan, so this is likely a read error. V usage is TRBV7-9 and J usage is TRBJ2-1; 9 nucleotides agree with TRBD2. Germline V gene sequence: CDR1 SEHNR, CDR2 FQNEAQ (reference sequence). V shed 3 bases, J shed 9 bases, and the junction held 3 bases outside the gene matches. CDR3 length: 13 residues. CDR3 loop: CASSFSGSGEQFS. As DNA, the CDR3 is TGTGCCAGCAGCTTTAGCGGGAGCGGTGAGCAGTTCTCC.

There are many counts of this clonotype. The chain couples TRBV5-1 to TRBJ2-2, with unresolved D. V was trimmed by 5 bases and J by 3 bases, leaving 11 bases between them. Germline lookup yields CDR1 SGHRS and CDR2 YFSETQ. The CDR3 has 14 amino acids. CDR3: CASSITLYTGELFF. The CDR3 region has the DNA TGCGCCAGCAGTATCACACTCTACACCGGGGAGCTGTTTTTT.

This clonotype occurred many times. This sequence joins TRBV3-1 and TRBJ2-1; D gene uncertain. Germline V lookup: CDR1 LGHDT, CDR2 YNNKEL (reference sequence). Trimming removed 4 bases from V and 8 bases from J, with 18 bases in between. CDR3 size: 15 residues. The CDR3 sequence is CASSRNHQVIDEQFF. CDR3 bases: TGTGCCAGCAGCCGAAATCATCAGGTTATCGATGAGCAGTTCTTC.

This clonotype was counted at least ten times. The junction does not match germline at one end; this may be a read error. This sequence joins TRBV28 and TRBJ2-7; D is tentatively TRBD1 or TRBD2 (5 bases each). The CDR3 spans 11 residues. In germline, CDR1 is MDHEN, CDR2 SYDVKM. The CDR3: CASSTPRDACF. CDR3 bases: TGTGCCAGCAGTACCCCCCGGGACGCTTGCTTC. Based on the CDR3 plus reference TRBV28 and TRBJ2-7, the full variable domain is DVKVTQSSRYLVKRTGEKVFLECVQDMDHENMFWYRQDPGLGLRLIYFSYDVKMKEKGDIPEGYSVSREKKERFSLILESASTNQTSMYLCASSTPRDACFGPGTRLTVT.

This clonotype was seen more than once but under ten times. The chain is built from TRBV4-1 and TRBJ2-5; the D call may be TRBD1 or TRBD2 (5 bases each). CDR1 MGHRA and CDR2 YSYEKL come from the germline V gene. The CDR3 extends over 13 amino acids. The germline V and J ends were trimmed by 0 bases and 7 bases, with 9 bases remaining between them. In DNA form, the CDR3 reads TGCGCCAGCAGCCAAGATCCTGGGGGGACCCAGTACTTC. It translates to CASSQDPGGTQYF.

At least ten counts were recorded for this clonotype. The V and J genes are TRBV28 and TRBJ2-1, with no clear D. The CDR3 runs 10 residues. V lost 7 bases to trimming and J lost 8 bases, with 6 bases between them. Per germline, CDR1 MDHEN and CDR2 SYDVKM. CDR3 sequence (DNA): TGTGCCAGCAAGCGATATGAGCAGTTCTTC. It is translated as CASKRYEQFF.

This clonotype was seen many times. The chain is built from TRBV19 and TRBJ2-3; D is undetermined. V lost 3 bases, J lost 6 bases, and 10 bases lay in between. Germline V gene lookup returns CDR1 LNHDA and CDR2 SQIVND (reference sequence). The CDR3 has 13 residues. The CDR3 sequence: CASSINRMDTQYF. For the CDR3, the DNA is TGTGCCAGTAGTATTAATAGAATGGATACGCAGTATTTT.

This clonotype has a count of ten or more. The rearrangement links TRBV6-2 or TRBV6-3 to TRBJ1-5; 12 bases are shared with TRBD1. This CDR3 comprises 15 residues. Per germline, CDR1 MNHEY and CDR2 SVGEGT. Trimming at V came to 6 bases and at J to 5 bases, leaving 5 bases not matched to a gene. CDR3 nucleotide sequence: TGTGCCAGCAGAGGGACAGGGGGCGCGGATCAGCCCCAGCATTTT. Residues: CASRGTGGADQPQHF.

This clonotype came up many times. This chain connects TRBV6-5 to TRBJ2-1; TRBD1 matches at 10 bases. J gave up 7 bases and V 9 bases, and 6 bases lay outside the gene matches. The CDR3 extends over 13 amino acids. CDR1 MNHEY and CDR2 SVGAGI come from the germline V gene. In DNA, the CDR3 is TGTGCCAGTGGGACAGGGGTCGTGAATGAGCAGTTCTTC. It encodes CASGTGVVNEQFF.

In its sample, this clonotype was seen a few times. The chain is built from TRBV9 and TRBJ2-1; D possibly matches TRBD1 or TRBD2 (5 bases each). Trimming shortened V by 0 bases and J by 2 bases, and 9 bases separated the two germline ends. Per the germline V gene, CDR1 is SGDLS and CDR2 is YYNGEE. The CDR3 has 15 amino acids. CDR3 region: CASSVEWGTYNEQFF. For the CDR3, the DNA is TGTGCCAGCAGCGTAGAGTGGGGGACCTACAATGAGCAGTTCTTC.

The sample holds a few counts of this clonotype. V gene TRBV25-1 combines with J gene TRBJ2-1; no clear D. The V end lost 11 bases, the J end lost 8 bases, and 13 bases lay between the germline ends. Germline CDR1 and CDR2: MGHDK and SYGVNS. CDR3 size: 11 residues. The CDR3 loop is CAARLVDEQFF. The CDR3 coding sequence is TGTGCCGCGCGGTTGGTGGATGAGCAGTTCTTC.

The sample holds many counts of this clonotype. This chain connects TRBV6-1 to TRBJ2-7; 7 bases fit TRBD1. The CDR3 runs 14 residues. Trimming took 5 bases from V and 5 from J; bases not matched to a gene: 9. The germline gives CDR1 MNHNS, CDR2 SASEGT. In nucleotides, the CDR3 is TGTGCCAGCAGTCGTACCTCCGACAGGGACGAGCAGTACTTC. Translation gives CASSRTSDRDEQYF.

This clonotype was observed many times. This rearrangement joins TRBV19 to TRBJ2-1, with 8 bases fitting TRBD2. The CDR3 is 14 residues long. In germline, CDR1 is LNHDA, CDR2 SQIVND (reference sequence). The trim removed 6 bases at V and 7 bases at J, leaving 8 bases unmatched. The CDR3 DNA reads TGTGCCAGTAGGCCCAGCGGGAGTCTAAATGAGCAGTTCTTC. As protein: CASRPSGSLNEQFF.

The table lists this clonotype with many counts. V usage is TRBV6-1 and J usage is TRBJ1-1; D not certain. The CDR3 is 13 amino acids. The germline V and J ends were trimmed by 7 bases and 0 bases, with 9 bases remaining between them. The germline V gene encodes CDR1 MNHNS and CDR2 SASEGT. CDR3 protein: CASTRVLNTEAFF. As DNA, the CDR3 is TGTGCCAGCACAAGGGTCTTGAACACTGAAGCTTTCTTT.

The table lists this clonotype with many counts. This CDR3 is CASSGLAGFGGELFF. CDR3 bases: TGTGCCAGCAGCGGACTAGCGGGTTTTGGCGGGGAGCTGTTTTTT. This rearrangement joins TRBV7-9 to TRBJ2-2; 11 bases are shared with TRBD2. After removal of 5 bases from V and 7 bases from J, the junction contained 6 bases not matched to a gene. Germline CDR1 is SEHNR and CDR2 is FQNEAQ (reference sequence). The CDR3 extends over 15 amino acids.

The chain uses TRBV30 and TRBJ1-2; weak D call: TRBD1 (6 bases). The CDR3 runs to 12 residues. The V end lost 5 bases, the J end lost 4 bases, and 11 bases lay between the germline ends. Per germline, CDR1 GTSNPN and CDR2 SVGIG (reference sequence). DNA for the CDR3: TGTGCCTGGGACAGGACCATCTATGGCTACACCTTC. Translated, it gives CAWDRTIYGYTF.

At least ten counts were recorded for this clonotype. CDR3 bases: TGTGCCAGCAGCCACCTGGGACTAGCGGGAGGCGAGCAGTACTTC. Amino acids: CASSHLGLAGGEQYF. The chain joins TRBV3-1 to TRBJ2-7; 15 bases map to TRBD2. V was pared by 3 bases and J by 6 bases, with 3 bases of the junction left unmatched. CDR1 LGHDT and CDR2 YNNKEL come from the germline V gene (reference sequence). This CDR3 has 15 residues.

Many counts were recorded for this clonotype. The V gene is TRBV29-1, the J gene TRBJ2-5; 7 bases map to TRBD2. Unmatched junction bases numbered 2, after V lost 4 bases and J lost 3 bases. The CDR3 has 12 amino acids. CDR1 and CDR2 from the germline V gene are SQVTM and ANQGSEA. DNA of the CDR3: TGCAGCGTTGGACGGGAGGAAGAGACCCAGTACTTC. It translates to CSVGREEETQYF.

The rearrangement uses TRBV5-1 and TRBJ2-5; 12 bases map to TRBD2. The CDR3 has 16 residues. J lost 4 bases, V lost 0 bases, and 4 bases had no gene match. Germline CDR1 SGHRS, CDR2 YFSETQ. CDR3 DNA: TGCGCCAGCAGCTTGGACGTGACTAGCGGGGGAGAGACCCAGTACTTC. Translated, it gives CASSLDVTSGGETQYF. Drawing the rest from reference TRBV5-1 and TRBJ2-5, the complete variable domain is KAGVTQTPRYLIKTRGQQVTLSCSPISGHRSVSWYQQTPGQGLQFLFEYFSETQRNKGNFPGRFSGRQFSNSRSEMNVSTLELGDSALYLCASSLDVTSGGETQYFGPGTRLLVL.

This clonotype was recorded at least ten times. J is TRBJ1-2 and V is TRBV6-1; no clear D gene. The CDR3 has 14 residues. Germline V gene data show CDR1 as MNHNS and CDR2 as SASEGT. The ends were cut back, 3 bases at V and 7 bases at J, with 15 bases in the middle. CDR3 bases: TGTGCCAGCAGTGATCAGCCTGGGATCGGTGGCTACACCTTC. Its translation is CASSDQPGIGGYTF.

This clonotype was seen a handful of times. V usage is TRBV20-1 and J usage is TRBJ2-7; tentatively, D is TRBD1 or TRBD2 (5 bases each). Trimming shortened V by 3 bases and J by 2 bases, and 11 bases separated the two germline ends. The CDR3 sequence is 13 residues long. In germline, CDR1 is DFQATT, CDR2 SNEGSKA (reference sequence). CDR3 sequence: CSASPQGAYEQYF. The CDR3 region has the DNA TGCAGTGCTAGTCCCCAGGGAGCCTACGAGCAGTACTTC.

At least ten counts were recorded for this clonotype. This chain links TRBV5-1 with TRBJ2-3, with 11 positions matching TRBD2. The V gene end was trimmed by 4 bases and the J gene end by 2 bases; junction bases not matched to a gene: 6. Germline CDR1 and CDR2: SGHRS and YFSETQ. CDR3 length: 16 amino acids. CDR3 nucleotide sequence: TGCGCCAGCAGCCGAGGGACTAGCGGAATCACAGATACGCAGTATTTT. This translates into CASSRGTSGITDTQYF.

Many counts were recorded for this clonotype. The chain couples TRBV10-2 to TRBJ1-5; maybe TRBD1 (5 bases). Deletions cut 8 bases from V and 4 bases from J, with 12 bases between. The CDR3 is 13 amino acids. Germline lookup yields CDR1 WSHSY and CDR2 SAAADI. DNA of the CDR3: TGCGCCAGCCAAGGGGAGCGGAATCAGCCCCAGCATTTT. This encodes CASQGERNQPQHF.